Presented here are 9 T cell receptor beta chains from one specimen sequenced in a study of long-term antiretroviral therapy in people with HIV. With survey level as its setting, the immunoSEQ assay was v3.0. Clones were read by immunoSEQ multiplex PCR, and TCRdb kept only the in-frame ones, dropping some. The sample carries more than 25,000 clones, around 97% recorded once. The sequencing used unsorted PBMCs, collected 7.6 years after starting antiretroviral therapy. These receptors all stem from a man aged 25 to 40 with HIV.

V usage is TRBV9 and J usage is TRBJ2-5, with 8 nucleotides matching TRBD2. The CDR3 has 15 residues. V was clipped by 0 bases and J by 1 base; unmatched bases: 2. Per the germline V gene, CDR1 is SGDLS and CDR2 is YYNGEE. The CDR3 protein is CASSVGREGQETQYF. In nucleotides, the CDR3 is TGTGCCAGCAGCGTAGGCCGGGAGGGCCAAGAGACCCAGTACTTC. Based on the CDR3 plus reference TRBV9 and TRBJ2-5, the full variable domain is DSGVTQTPKHLITATGQRVTLRCSPRSGDLSVYWYQQSLDQGLQFLIQYYNGEERAKGNILERFSAQQFPDLHSELNLSSLELGDSALYFCASSVGREGQETQYFGPGTRLLVL.

The V and J genes are TRBV28 and TRBJ1-1; a possible D gene is TRBD1 (6 bases). With 2 bases removed from V and 6 bases from J, the gap between germline ends came to 16 bases. CDR3 size: 15 residues. The germline gives CDR1 MDHEN, CDR2 SYDVKM. The CDR3 coding sequence is TGTGCCAGCAGTTTAGACCCGGGGGCGATGGCTGAAGCTTTCTTT. It encodes CASSLDPGAMAEAFF.

The V call is TRBV11-3, the J call TRBJ1-1, with D perhaps TRBD1 (6 bases). The V gene's germline CDR1 is SGHNT and CDR2 YENEEA. CDR3 length: 13 residues. Trimming took off 1 base at V and 9 bases at J, with 12 bases between the two ends. The CDR3, as DNA: TGTGCCAGCAGCTTAGGGGCGACAGGAAAAGCTTTCTTT. Its protein product is CASSLGATGKAFF.

The J gene is TRBJ2-2, the V gene TRBV29-1; tentatively, D is TRBD1 or TRBD2 (6 bases each). Germline V CDR1 and CDR2: SQVTM, ANQGSEA. The ends were cut back, 7 bases at V and 0 bases at J, with 12 bases in the middle. The CDR3 runs 14 residues. The CDR3 loop reads CSGGDTANTGELFF. The CDR3 DNA reads TGCAGCGGCGGGGACACCGCGAACACCGGGGAGCTGTTTTTT.

This chain joins TRBV29-1 and TRBJ2-1; D unclear. V lost 4 bases and J lost 5, with 3 bases in between. Germline lookup yields CDR1 SQVTM and CDR2 ANQGSEA. This CDR3 is built from 10 residues. Written as DNA, the CDR3 is TGCAGCGTTGCGCACAATGAGCAGTTCTTC. Translated: CSVAHNEQFF.

This clone was seen a single time. This chain joins TRBV5-6 and TRBJ2-1; the match to TRBD2 covers 12 bases. CDR3 length: 19 residues. CDR1 is SGHDT and CDR2 is YYEEEE in the germline V gene. J gave up 0 bases and V 4 bases, and 11 bases lay outside the gene matches. CDR3 nucleotides: TGTGCCAGCAGCCACGGACTAGCGGGACAGGAACGCTCCTACAATGAGCAGTTCTTC. It is translated as CASSHGLAGQERSYNEQFF.

The chain links TRBV6-1 to TRBJ1-5; D unclear. This CDR3 is built from 13 residues. The V gene lost 6 bases and the J gene lost 0 bases, with 6 bases spanning the gap. CDR1 and CDR2 from the germline V gene are MNHNS and SASEGT. CDR3 coding DNA: TGTGCCAGCAGGATGAATAGCAATCAGCCCCAGCATTTT. It translates to CASRMNSNQPQHF.

The rearrangement links TRBV10-2 to TRBJ2-1, with D perhaps TRBD1 (6 bases). CDR1 and CDR2 from the germline V gene are WSHSY and SAAADI. This CDR3 has 14 residues. V was trimmed by 6 bases and J by 2 bases, leaving 11 bases between them. CDR3 sequence (DNA): TGCGCCAGCAGGGCCGGGACACCCTACAATGAGCAGTTCTTC. It is translated as CASRAGTPYNEQFF.

The gene calls are TRBV9 and TRBJ2-7; TRBD2 matches 7 bases. Germline V gene data show CDR1 as SGDLS and CDR2 as YYNGEE. The CDR3 has 14 residues. With V trimmed by 4 bases and J by 2 bases, 6 bases remained unmatched. CDR3 amino acids: CASSSTSDPYEQYF. In nucleotides, the CDR3 is TGTGCCAGCAGCTCTACTAGCGACCCCTACGAGCAGTACTTC.